Listed here are 17 T cell receptor beta chains from one sample, sequenced in a study of cytotoxic CD8 clonotypes in ibrutinib-treated CLL. Sequencing was performed with immunoSEQ multiplex PCR; in TCRdb, only in-frame clones are kept and a portion is missing. Of around 92,000 clones detected, over 60% appear once; the ten largest clones hold around 24%. The sample was PBMCs, taken after 24 months of ibrutinib treatment. The receptors derive from a human donor with chronic lymphocytic leukemia.

The V call is TRBV15, the J call TRBJ2-5; 7 bases align to TRBD2. The CDR3 covers 14 residues. CDR1 LNHNV and CDR2 YYDKDF come from the germline V gene (reference sequence). Trimming cost V 4 bases and J 5 bases; bases outside gene matches: 7. CDR3 protein: CATSTAGVLETQYF. The DNA for the CDR3 is TGTGCCACCAGCACCGCGGGAGTATTGGAGACCCAGTACTTC. The complete variable domain, with remaining parts taken from reference TRBV15 and TRBJ2-5, reads DAMVIQNPRYQVTQFGKPVTLSCSQTLNHNVMYWYQQKSSQAPKLLFHYYDKDFNNEADTPDNFQSRRPNTSFCFLDIRSPGLGDTAMYLCATSTAGVLETQYFGPGTRLLVL.

The chain's CDR3 is CSAPGWGPHTEAFF. The CDR3 DNA sequence: TGCAGCGCCCCGGGGTGGGGGCCACACACTGAAGCTTTCTTT. The V gene is TRBV29-1, the J gene TRBJ1-1; weak D call: TRBD1 (6 bases). The V gene's germline CDR1 is SQVTM and CDR2 ANQGSEA. The CDR3 has 14 residues. The V end lost 7 bases, the J end lost 3 bases, and 18 bases lay between the germline ends.

The rearrangement joins TRBV30 to TRBJ2-7; D gene unclear. The V gene's germline CDR1 is GTSNPN and CDR2 SVGIG (reference sequence). Trimming removed 3 bases from V and 2 bases from J, with 17 bases in between. This CDR3 has 15 residues. The CDR3 protein is CAWSFWASRAYEQYF. DNA for the CDR3: TGTGCCTGGAGCTTCTGGGCCTCCCGGGCCTACGAGCAGTACTTC.

The chain combines TRBV19 with TRBJ1-5, with D perhaps matching TRBD1 (6 bases). V was clipped by 4 bases and J by 0 bases, with 13 bases between them. From germline, CDR1 is LNHDA and CDR2 SQIVND (reference sequence). This CDR3 contains 16 residues. CDR3 DNA sequence: TGTGCCAGTAGTAATGGAGGGACACTTAGCAATCAGCCCCAGCATTTT. Its protein is CASSNGGTLSNQPQHF.

The V and J genes are TRBV2 and TRBJ1-1, with unresolved D. Trimming shortened V by 3 bases and J by 0 bases, and 11 bases separated the two germline ends. This CDR3 comprises 15 residues. Germline CDR1 and CDR2: SNHLY and FYNNEI. CDR3 sequence: CASSEGGSMNTEAFF. The CDR3 DNA reads TGTGCCAGCAGTGAGGGCGGAAGCATGAACACTGAAGCTTTCTTT.

This clone is deemed large. V and J are TRBV6-1 and TRBJ2-3; D uncertain. V shed 1 base and J shed 6 bases, with 17 bases lying between them. Germline V gene lookup returns CDR1 MNHNS and CDR2 SASEGT. This CDR3 has 16 residues. Here the CDR3 DNA reads TGTGCCAGCAGTGAAGTCCGGGCCCTTCTAACCGATACGCAGTATTTT. Amino acids: CASSEVRALLTDTQYF.

V usage is TRBV10-2 and J usage is TRBJ2-7; D unresolved. V lost 8 bases and J lost 3, with 8 bases in between. There are 11 residues in the CDR3. Germline V gives CDR1 WSHSY, CDR2 SAAADI. The CDR3 nucleotides are TGCGCCAGCGGACGGATCTACGAGCAGTACTTC. Protein product: CASGRIYEQYF.

The chain uses TRBV30 and TRBJ2-5; D remains unclear. The germline CDR1 and CDR2 sequences are GTSNPN and SVGIG (reference sequence). The CDR3 spans 15 residues. Between the trimmed V and J ends, which lost 4 bases and 5 bases, there was a span of 20 bases. The CDR3 protein is CAWTLKYGPRETQYF. DNA for the CDR3: TGTGCCTGGACCCTAAAGTATGGACCCAGGGAGACCCAGTACTTC.

The rearrangement uses TRBV1 and TRBJ2-5; TRBD2 is taken as the D call from the table, unchecked against the DNA. TRBV1 is an annotated pseudogene. The CDR3 is made up of 18 amino acids. Written as DNA, the CDR3 is TGCACCAGCAGCCAAGTTGGGACTAGCGGGTTCAGGGGGGAGACCCAGTACTTC. Translating gives CTSSQVGTSGFRGETQYF.

J is TRBJ1-1 and V is TRBV5-1; TRBD1 aligns across 7 bases. CDR3 length equals 15 residues. V gave up 1 base and J gave up 3 bases; unmatched junction bases: 6. CDR1 SGHRS and CDR2 YFSETQ come from the germline V gene. For the CDR3, the DNA is TGCGCCAGCAGCTTGCAAACAGGGGAGTACACTGAAGCTTTCTTT. Translation: CASSLQTGEYTEAFF. Filled out from reference TRBV5-1 and TRBJ1-1, the complete variable domain reads KAGVTQTPRYLIKTRGQQVTLSCSPISGHRSVSWYQQTPGQGLQFLFEYFSETQRNKGNFPGRFSGRQFSNSRSEMNVSTLELGDSALYLCASSLQTGEYTEAFFGQGTRLTVV.

The chain combines TRBV28 with TRBJ1-2, with 10 bases that match TRBD1. This CDR3 comprises 16 residues. V trimming: 3 bases; J trimming: 5 bases; junction bases outside the gene matches: 9. The V gene's germline CDR1 is MDHEN and CDR2 SYDVKM. The CDR3 reads CASSFPGTGAGYGYTF. The CDR3 nucleotides are TGTGCCAGCAGTTTCCCCGGGACAGGGGCGGGGTATGGCTACACCTTC.

The chain combines TRBV6-4 with TRBJ1-2, with 8 bases fitting TRBD1. The CDR3 contains 13 residues. The trim removed 0 bases at V and 8 bases at J, leaving 2 bases unmatched. Per germline, CDR1 MRHNA and CDR2 SNTAGT. The CDR3 spells CASSDSDRDGYTF. CDR3 in DNA: TGTGCCAGCAGTGACTCGGACAGGGACGGCTACACCTTC.

The rearrangement joins TRBV6-5 to TRBJ2-7; a weak D match, TRBD1 (5 bases). CDR3 length: 12 residues. Trimming removed 5 bases at V and 7 bases at J, with 12 bases between. In germline, CDR1 is MNHEY, CDR2 SVGAGI. CDR3 region: CASSNPYREQYF. CDR3 in DNA: TGTGCCAGCAGTAACCCCTACAGGGAGCAGTACTTC.

In this sample, this clone turned up a few times. CDR3 coding DNA: TGCGCCAGCCTCGGGGCAGGCACAGATACGCAGTATTTT. It is translated as CASLGAGTDTQYF. V gene TRBV5-1 combines with J gene TRBJ2-3; D could derive from TRBD1 or TRBD2 (5 bases each). The germline V gene encodes CDR1 SGHRS and CDR2 YFSETQ. The CDR3 runs 13 residues. Trimming stripped 7 bases from V and 1 base from J, with 10 bases between. The variable domain in full, completed from reference TRBV5-1 and TRBJ2-3, reads KAGVTQTPRYLIKTRGQQVTLSCSPISGHRSVSWYQQTPGQGLQFLFEYFSETQRNKGNFPGRFSGRQFSNSRSEMNVSTLELGDSALYLCASLGAGTDTQYFGPGTRLTVL.

This sequence joins TRBV30 and TRBJ2-3, with D uncertain. V was cut by 4 bases and J by 4 bases, with 9 bases left in between. The CDR3 has 12 residues. The germline V gene encodes CDR1 GTSNPN and CDR2 SVGIG (reference sequence). CDR3 region: CAWTHPPDTQYF. CDR3 nucleotide sequence: TGTGCCTGGACCCATCCCCCAGATACGCAGTATTTT.

This clone came up a few times. This sequence joins TRBV27 and TRBJ2-2, with D perhaps matching TRBD2 (6 bases). The CDR3 totals 15 residues. Trimming took 4 bases from V and 5 from J, leaving 14 bases between them. CDR1 and CDR2 (germline): MNHEY, SMNVEV (reference sequence). In nucleotides, the CDR3 is TGTGCCAGCAGTTCCCGGGGGAGAGGAACCGGGGAGCTGTTTTTT. Translating gives CASSSRGRGTGELFF.

The rearrangement links TRBV19 to TRBJ1-5, with D unclear. This CDR3 has 13 residues. V lost 6 bases and J 6 bases, leaving 12 bases between the germline ends. Germline V gene sequence: CDR1 LNHDA, CDR2 SQIVND (reference sequence). This chain's CDR3 is CASSAGAAQPQHF. The DNA for the CDR3 is TGTGCCAGTAGCGCAGGAGCGGCTCAGCCCCAGCATTTT. Looking up the rest from reference TRBV19 and TRBJ1-5 gives the full variable domain: DGGITQSPKYLFRKEGQNVTLSCEQNLNHDAMYWYRQDPGQGLRLIYYSQIVNDFQKGDIAEGYSVSREKKESFPLTVTSAQKNPTAFYLCASSAGAAQPQHFGDGTRLSIL.